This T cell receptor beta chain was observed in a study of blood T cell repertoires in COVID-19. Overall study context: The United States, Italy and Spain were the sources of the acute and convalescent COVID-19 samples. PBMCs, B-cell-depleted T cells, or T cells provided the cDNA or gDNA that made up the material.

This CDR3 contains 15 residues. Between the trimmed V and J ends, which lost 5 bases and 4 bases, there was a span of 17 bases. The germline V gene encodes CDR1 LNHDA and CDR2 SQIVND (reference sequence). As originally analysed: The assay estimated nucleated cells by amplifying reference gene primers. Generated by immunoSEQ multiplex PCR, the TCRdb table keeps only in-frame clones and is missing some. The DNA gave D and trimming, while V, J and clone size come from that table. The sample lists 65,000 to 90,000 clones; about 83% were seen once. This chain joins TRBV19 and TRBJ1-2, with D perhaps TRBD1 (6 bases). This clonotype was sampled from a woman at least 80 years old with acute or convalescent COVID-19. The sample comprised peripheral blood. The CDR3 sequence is CASSGPGGPVYGYTF. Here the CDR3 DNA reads TGTGCCAGTAGTGGACCGGGGGGGCCCGTCTATGGCTACACCTTC.